The rows below give T cell receptor beta chains drawn from one sample of a study of T cell responses to AZD1222 COVID-19 vaccine. Assay: immunoSEQ multiplex PCR; the TCRdb copy retains only in-frame clones and omits some. The table lists about 94,000 clones, around 85% of them singletons. Material: peripheral blood, obtained 28 days after the second AZD1222 dose. All receptors derive from an adult who received the AZD1222 COVID-19 vaccine. Both conserved end residues are part of each CDR3. Fields, in order: clone size, D gene, V gene, J gene, CDR3 protein, CDR3 DNA. D genes are given only for firm matches. Expanded clones are given a class, and other clones once, few, many or no size at all.

clone_size: once; d_call: .; v_call: TRBV7-2; j_call: TRBJ2-5; cdr3_aa: CASSRSVGRQETQYF; cdr3_nt: TGTGCCAGCAGCCGGTCAGTTGGCCGCCAGGAGACCCAGTACTTC
clone_size: few; d_call: .; v_call: TRBV7-2; j_call: TRBJ2-2; cdr3_aa: CASSLAPASVNTGELFF; cdr3_nt: TGTGCCAGCAGCTTAGCCCCCGCTAGCGTTAACACCGGGGAGCTGTTTTTT
clone_size: .; d_call: .; v_call: TRBV4-1; j_call: TRBJ1-5; cdr3_aa: CASSHVQDQPQHF; cdr3_nt: TGCGCCAGCAGCCACGTACAGGATCAGCCCCAGCATTTT
clone_size: .; d_call: TRBD1; v_call: TRBV7-8; j_call: TRBJ1-6; cdr3_aa: CASHSGTGSFNSPLHF; cdr3_nt: TGTGCCAGCCATTCGGGGACAGGGAGTTTTAATTCACCCCTCCACTTT
clone_size: .; d_call: .; v_call: TRBV23-1; j_call: TRBJ1-2; cdr3_aa: CARSFLRGWGYTF; cdr3_nt: TGCGCCAGGTCCTTTCTAAGGGGTTGGGGCTACACCTTC
clone_size: .; d_call: TRBD1; v_call: TRBV10-3; j_call: TRBJ1-4; cdr3_aa: CAISDPGTGDEKLFF; cdr3_nt: TGTGCCATCAGTGACCCCGGGACAGGGGATGAAAAACTGTTTTTT
clone_size: .; d_call: .; v_call: TRBV24-1; j_call: TRBJ1-2; cdr3_aa: CATSDLRGGYTF; cdr3_nt: TGTGCCACCAGTGATTTGAGGGGCGGCTACACCTTC
clone_size: .; d_call: .; v_call: TRBV5-5; j_call: TRBJ1-1; cdr3_aa: CASSLTGGVSGTEAFF; cdr3_nt: TGTGCCAGCAGCTTGACGGGCGGGGTCTCGGGCACTGAAGCTTTCTTT
clone_size: .; d_call: TRBD2; v_call: TRBV13; j_call: TRBJ2-1; cdr3_aa: CASSYQFPGGLGEQFF; cdr3_nt: TGTGCCAGCAGCTACCAGTTTCCGGGAGGTCTCGGTGAGCAGTTCTTC
clone_size: .; d_call: .; v_call: TRBV15; j_call: TRBJ1-1; cdr3_aa: CATSRDGRGALNTEAFF; cdr3_nt: TGTGCCACCAGCAGAGATGGGAGGGGTGCCCTGAACACTGAAGCTTTCTTT
clone_size: .; d_call: .; v_call: TRBV19; j_call: TRBJ2-1; cdr3_aa: CASSTGYEQFF; cdr3_nt: TGTGCCAGTAGTACGGGCTATGAGCAGTTCTTC
clone_size: .; d_call: .; v_call: TRBV21-1; j_call: TRBJ2-1; cdr3_aa: CASSTRGLAVYNEQFF; cdr3_nt: TGTGCCAGCAGCACCCGTGGGCTAGCGGTTTACAATGAGCAGTTCTTC
clone_size: .; d_call: .; v_call: TRBV5-1; j_call: TRBJ1-4; cdr3_aa: CASKARGGTATNEKLFF; cdr3_nt: TGCGCCAGTAAAGCGAGGGGAGGGACTGCAACTAATGAAAAACTGTTTTTT
clone_size: .; d_call: .; v_call: TRBV6-5; j_call: TRBJ2-7; cdr3_aa: CASSATGDYSYEQYF; cdr3_nt: TGTGCCAGCAGCGCAACAGGGGACTATTCCTACGAGCAGTACTTC
clone_size: .; d_call: .; v_call: TRBV5-1; j_call: TRBJ2-2; cdr3_aa: CASSLRGVNTGELFF; cdr3_nt: TGCGCCAGCAGCTTACGGGGTGTCAACACCGGGGAGCTGTTTTTT
clone_size: .; d_call: .; v_call: TRBV7-8; j_call: TRBJ2-5; cdr3_aa: CASRQRGNQETQYF; cdr3_nt: TGTGCCAGCAGGCAGAGGGGAAACCAAGAGACCCAGTACTTC
clone_size: once; d_call: .; v_call: TRBV30; j_call: TRBJ2-5; cdr3_aa: CAWSLGLVETQYF; cdr3_nt: TGTGCCTGGAGTCTCGGACTTGTAGAGACCCAGTACTTC
clone_size: .; d_call: .; v_call: TRBV12-3/TRBV12-4; j_call: TRBJ1-1; cdr3_aa: CASSLYTEAFF; cdr3_nt: TGTGCCAGCAGTTTATACACTGAAGCTTTCTTT
clone_size: once; d_call: TRBD2; v_call: TRBV24-1; j_call: TRBJ2-1; cdr3_aa: CATRGTSGGFDEQFF; cdr3_nt: TGTGCCACCCGAGGGACTAGCGGGGGTTTTGATGAGCAGTTCTTC
clone_size: .; d_call: .; v_call: TRBV21-1; j_call: TRBJ2-3; cdr3_aa: CAMPGQGSASTDTQYF; cdr3_nt: TGTGCCATGCCGGGACAGGGGTCGGCTAGCACAGATACGCAGTATTTT
clone_size: .; d_call: .; v_call: TRBV6-5; j_call: TRBJ2-4; cdr3_aa: CASSYTGDSQNIQYF; cdr3_nt: TGTGCCAGCAGTTATACAGGCGACTCTCAAAACATTCAGTACTTC
clone_size: once; d_call: TRBD1; v_call: TRBV6-5; j_call: TRBJ1-6; cdr3_aa: CASSTTTGTTSPLHF; cdr3_nt: TGTGCCAGCAGCACGACGACAGGGACGACATCACCCCTCCACTTT
clone_size: .; d_call: .; v_call: TRBV18; j_call: TRBJ2-7; cdr3_aa: CASSPPFSGALFYEQYF; cdr3_nt: TGTGCCAGCTCACCACCATTCTCAGGGGCCCTCTTCTACGAGCAGTACTTC
clone_size: .; d_call: .; v_call: TRBV12-5; j_call: TRBJ2-5; cdr3_aa: CASSGTEETQYF; cdr3_nt: TGTGCTAGCTCCGGGACTGAAGAGACCCAGTACTTC